The 25 T cell receptor beta chains in this list originate from one sample, sequenced in a study of breast tumors, draining lymph nodes, adjacent tissues. Samples came from axillary lymph nodes draining the breast cancer. TCRdb reprocessed the multiplex PCR reads via MiXCR and lists one record per CDR3 protein. Of about 130,000 distinct CDR3 sequences listed, around 20% are singletons. Material for sequencing was axillary lymph node tissue. Every receptor here comes from a female donor with breast cancer. Some clones in this sample may be carry-over from other donors' samples.

The sample holds many counts of this clonotype. V is TRBV9 and J is TRBJ2-7, with 11 bases lining up with TRBD2. Germline values: CDR1 SGDLS, CDR2 YYNGEE. CDR3 length: 14 amino acids. The ends lost 6 bases at V and 3 bases at J; junction bases unmatched: 5. CDR3 residues: CASNLAGGRYEQYF. The CDR3 coding sequence is TGTGCCAGCAATCTAGCGGGAGGCCGCTACGAGCAGTACTTC. The whole variable domain, filled in from reference TRBV9 and TRBJ2-7, reads DSGVTQTPKHLITATGQRVTLRCSPRSGDLSVYWYQQSLDQGLQFLIQYYNGEERAKGNILERFSAQQFPDLHSELNLSSLELGDSALYFCASNLAGGRYEQYFGPGTRLTVT.

This clonotype was observed many times. The V and J genes are TRBV30 and TRBJ2-7; D uncertain. The CDR3 sequence is 13 residues long. CDR1 and CDR2 from the germline V gene are GTSNPN and SVGIG (reference sequence). V was shortened by 0 bases and J by 1 base, with 7 bases between the two germline ends. CDR3 sequence reads: CAWSVGQSYEQYF. CDR3 nucleotides: TGTGCCTGGAGTGTAGGTCAGTCCTACGAGCAGTACTTC.

The chain combines TRBV14 with TRBJ1-4; 10 bases line up with TRBD1. Germline CDR1 is SGHDN and CDR2 is FVKESK. The CDR3 totals 19 residues. After removal of 0 bases from V and 4 bases from J, the junction contained 11 bases not matched to a gene. This CDR3 reads CASSQDRRDRGPSNEKLFF. The DNA for the CDR3 is TGTGCCAGCAGCCAAGACCGCCGGGACAGGGGCCCGAGTAATGAAAAACTGTTTTTT.

This clonotype was observed many times. A read error may account for a junction end that differs from germline. The chain has TRBV7-8 and TRBJ2-3, with D possibly matching TRBD1 (6 bases). Germline V gene data show CDR1 as SGHVS and CDR2 as FQNEAQ. The CDR3 sequence is 14 residues long. This CDR3 is CAVGGVYSTDTQYF. The CDR3 coding sequence is TGCGCAGTAGGGGGAGTCTATAGCACAGATACGCAGTATTTT.

A remark on this clonotype: The germline gene is not matched at one end of the junction; a read error may be the cause. This sequence joins TRBV7-9 and TRBJ2-1, with TRBD2 matching over 16 bases. This CDR3 region has 18 residues. Germline values: CDR1 SEHNR, CDR2 FQNEAQ (reference sequence). The CDR3 spells CASSLAQGLAGGTDEQSF. In DNA form, the CDR3 reads TGTGCCAGCAGCTTAGCTCAGGGACTAGCGGGAGGGACGGATGAGCAGTCCTTC.

The table lists this clonotype with a few counts. The chain carries TRBV28 and TRBJ2-1; D might be TRBD2 (7 bases). The CDR3 sequence is 16 residues long. Between the trimmed V and J ends, which lost 4 bases and 3 bases, there was a span of 16 bases. Germline V CDR1 and CDR2: MDHEN, SYDVKM. The CDR3 loop is CASSSTGGRIYNEQFF. For the CDR3, the DNA is TGTGCCAGCAGTTCCACCGGGGGGCGCATCTACAATGAGCAGTTCTTC.

About this clonotype: At one end, the junction sequence differs from germline, possibly due to a read error. V is TRBV6-6 and J is TRBJ1-3; no clear D gene. The germline gives CDR1 MNHNY, CDR2 SVGAGI (reference sequence). The CDR3 totals 14 residues. The CDR3 loop is CVSSRLDSGNTIYF. In DNA, the CDR3 is TGTGTCAGCAGCCGCCTGGACTCTGGAAACACCATATATTTT.

This clonotype was observed a few times. V usage is TRBV14 and J usage is TRBJ1-3; no definite D call. Germline CDR1 SGHDN, CDR2 FVKESK. V shed 4 bases and J shed 2 bases, with 9 bases lying between them. This CDR3 is built from 14 residues. The DNA for the CDR3 is TGTGCCAGCAGCCTATTACAGACTGGAAACACCATATATTTT. It translates to CASSLLQTGNTIYF.

This clonotype was seen only a few times. An end of the junction does not agree with germline; a read error may underlie this. This sequence joins TRBV18 and TRBJ1-4; D uncertain. The CDR3 is made up of 13 amino acids. In germline, CDR1 is KGHSH, CDR2 LQKENI. Written as DNA, the CDR3 is TGTGCCAGCTCACCTAGAACTAATGAAAGACTGTTTTTT. Protein product: CASSPRTNERLFF. The full variable domain, in which reference TRBV18 and TRBJ1-4 provide the parts outside the CDR3, is NAGVMQNPRHLVRRRGQEARLRCSPMKGHSHVYWYRQLPEEGLKFMVYLQKENIIDESGMPKERFSAEFPKEGPSILRIQQVVRGDSAAYFCASSPRTNERLFFGSGTQLSVL.

This clonotype was detected ten times or more. This chain uses TRBV5-6 with TRBJ1-4, with 11 bases identical to TRBD1. In germline, CDR1 is SGHDT, CDR2 YYEEEE. The ends lost 2 bases at V and 5 bases at J; junction bases unmatched: 5. The CDR3 has 16 amino acids. The CDR3 protein is CASSLLGQGANEKLFF. The CDR3 DNA reads TGTGCCAGCAGCTTATTAGGACAGGGGGCGAATGAAAAACTGTTTTTT. The entire variable domain, with the rest obtained from reference TRBV5-6 and TRBJ1-4, is as follows: DAGVTQSPTHLIKTRGQQVTLRCSPKSGHDTVSWYQQALGQGPQFIFQYYEEEERQRGNFPDRFSGHQFPNYSSELNVNALLLGDSALYLCASSLLGQGANEKLFFGSGTQLSVL.

This clonotype was counted only a few times. The chain carries TRBV11-2 and TRBJ2-7; 7 nucleotides agree with TRBD2. Germline V gene lookup returns CDR1 SGHAT and CDR2 FQNNGV. The CDR3 loop spans 15 amino acids. V shed 2 bases and J 2 bases; nucleotides not matched to a gene: 6. The CDR3 nucleotides are TGTGCCAGCAGCTTAACGGGAGGCCCGGCCTACGAGCAGTACTTC. It codes for CASSLTGGPAYEQYF.

This clonotype was recorded many times. The rearrangement links TRBV20-1 to TRBJ1-5; the match to TRBD1 covers 10 bases. Germline assignment: CDR1 DFQATT and CDR2 SNEGSKA (reference sequence). The ends lost 5 bases at V and 0 bases at J; junction bases unmatched: 4. CDR3 length: 15 residues. CDR3: CSAGGTGDSNQPQHF. DNA of the CDR3: TGCAGTGCTGGAGGGACAGGGGATAGCAATCAGCCCCAGCATTTT.

This clonotype was seen a single time. Given a much more abundant clone one base away, this may be a read error. The gene calls are TRBV3-1 and TRBJ2-7; TRBD2 might be the D (5 bases). This CDR3 has 15 amino acids. Germline V gene data show CDR1 as LGHDT and CDR2 as YNNKEL (reference sequence). CDR3 in DNA: TGTGCCAGCAGTCTCGGACTGACGTTCTCCTACGAGCAGCACTTC. Translating it yields CASSLGLTFSYEQHF.

This clonotype was counted many times. The CDR3 spells CASSQEPNTGELFF. The CDR3 DNA reads TGTGCCAGCAGCCAAGAGCCGAACACCGGGGAGCTGTTTTTT. The V gene is TRBV14, the J gene TRBJ2-2, with D uncertain. Germline V CDR1 and CDR2: SGHDN, FVKESK. The CDR3 loop spans 14 amino acids. Trimming cost V 0 bases and J 0 bases, with 2 bases left between them. Using reference TRBV14 and TRBJ2-2 for the parts outside the CDR3, the full variable domain is EAGVTQFPSHSVIEKGQTVTLRCDPISGHDNLYWYRRVMGKEIKFLLHFVKESKQDESGMPNNRFLAERTGGTYSTLKVQPAELEDSGVYFCASSQEPNTGELFFGEGSRLTVL.

Many counts were recorded for this clonotype. The chain couples TRBV10-3 to TRBJ1-5; perhaps TRBD1 as D (6 bases). The CDR3 covers 14 residues. Deletions cut 2 bases from V and 3 bases from J, with 8 bases between. CDR1 is ENHRY and CDR2 is SYGVKD in the germline V gene. This chain's CDR3 is CAISEGGPNQPQHF. The CDR3 nucleotides are TGTGCCATCAGTGAGGGGGGCCCCAATCAGCCCCAGCATTTT.

This clonotype occurred many times. The chain is built from TRBV7-2 and TRBJ1-2, with D maybe TRBD1 (5 bases). The length of the CDR3 is 14 residues. The germline CDR1 and CDR2 sequences are SGHTA and FQGNSA. Trimming took off 5 bases at V and 2 bases at J, with 12 bases between the two ends. The CDR3: CASSAGPENYGYTF. CDR3 nucleotides: TGTGCCAGCAGCGCGGGACCTGAAAACTATGGCTACACCTTC.

Details on this clonotype: A much larger clone differs by one base, so this may be a read error. This is likely a read error, given that the CDR3 carries no conserved phenylalanine or tryptophan at its end. The chain uses TRBV15 and TRBJ2-7; maybe TRBD2 (7 bases). Per the germline V gene, CDR1 is LNHNV and CDR2 is YYDKDF (reference sequence). This CDR3 region has 14 residues. The V and J ends lost 5 bases and 0 bases respectively, with 11 bases between them. DNA for the CDR3: TGTGCCACCAGCGAGGGGGGGCCCTCCTACGAGCAGTACCTC. Encoded protein: CATSEGGPSYEQYL.

This clonotype has at least ten counts. The chain combines TRBV4-2 with TRBJ2-6; possible D gene TRBD1, 6 bases. Trimming left V 0 bases short and J 4 bases short, with 10 bases between. The germline CDR1 and CDR2 sequences are LGHNA and YNFKEQ. The CDR3 extends over 16 amino acids. CDR3 bases: TGTGCCAGCAGCCAAGACAGGGGATCAGGGGCCAACGTCCTGACTTTC. As protein: CASSQDRGSGANVLTF.

This clonotype was seen many times. This chain links TRBV18 with TRBJ2-1; a possible D gene is TRBD1 (6 bases). The germline V and J ends were trimmed by 3 bases and 1 base, with 16 bases remaining between them. CDR1 is KGHSH, CDR2 LQKENI, per germline. This CDR3 comprises 17 residues. In DNA, the CDR3 is TGTGCCAGCTCACCGGGAGTTGTGACAGGATCCTACAATGAGCAGTTCTTC. Residues: CASSPGVVTGSYNEQFF. Variable domain in full (rest from reference TRBV18 and TRBJ2-1): NAGVMQNPRHLVRRRGQEARLRCSPMKGHSHVYWYRQLPEEGLKFMVYLQKENIIDESGMPKERFSAEFPKEGPSILRIQQVVRGDSAAYFCASSPGVVTGSYNEQFFGPGTRLTVL.

The sample holds a few counts of this clonotype. The genes are TRBV9 and TRBJ2-5, with TRBD2 matching over 8 bases. CDR1 and CDR2 (germline): SGDLS, YYNGEE. V lost 4 bases and J lost 0; bases outside the gene matches: 8. The CDR3 consists of 16 residues. The CDR3 region has the DNA TGTGCCAGCAGCCGGGGGGGAGGGACGTACCAAGAGACCCAGTACTTC. Amino acid sequence: CASSRGGGTYQETQYF.

This clonotype has at least ten counts. The chain carries TRBV19 and TRBJ1-3; D is unclear. The V and J ends lost 3 bases and 7 bases respectively, with 10 bases between them. The CDR3 runs 13 residues. Germline assignment: CDR1 LNHDA and CDR2 SQIVND (reference sequence). The CDR3 region is CASSITAENTIYF. The DNA for the CDR3 is TGTGCCAGTAGTATCACGGCGGAGAACACCATATATTTT.

Ten or more counts support this clonotype. The chain joins TRBV5-1 to TRBJ2-1; perhaps TRBD2 as D (9 bases). This CDR3 is built from 17 residues. Germline loops: CDR1 SGHRS, CDR2 YFSETQ. V was clipped by 0 bases and J by 9 bases, with 22 bases between them. This CDR3 is CASSLARGLAGIVEQFF. CDR3 bases: TGCGCCAGCAGCTTGGCCAGGGGGCTAGCGGGAATTGTTGAGCAGTTCTTC.

There are many counts of this clonotype. The chain's CDR3 is CASSLRTSGTYNEQFF. For the CDR3, the DNA is TGTGCCAGCAGTCTCCGGACTAGCGGGACCTACAATGAGCAGTTCTTC. The chain employs TRBV25-1 and TRBJ2-1; 12 nucleotides align to TRBD2. CDR3 length equals 16 residues. V lost 5 bases to trimming and J lost 2 bases; unmatched junction nucleotides: 4. The germline CDR1 and CDR2 sequences are MGHDK and SYGVNS.

In this sample, this clonotype turned up many times. V gene TRBV6-6 combines with J gene TRBJ2-7, with TRBD2 as a possible D gene (7 bases). In germline, CDR1 is MNHNY, CDR2 SVGAGI (reference sequence). V was trimmed by 7 bases and J by 2 bases, leaving 18 bases between them. This CDR3 spans 15 amino acids. The CDR3 DNA is TGTGCCAGCACGCCCACAGGGAGGGGGACCTACGAGCAGTACTTC. Protein: CASTPTGRGTYEQYF.

At least ten counts were recorded for this clonotype. V is TRBV2 and J is TRBJ2-5; 7 nucleotides align to TRBD1. The CDR3 is 13 residues long. Germline CDR1 and CDR2: SNHLY and FYNNEI. CDR3 DNA sequence: TGTGTCGCCCCCGGGACAGATGAAGAGACCCAGTACTTC. This encodes CVAPGTDEETQYF.